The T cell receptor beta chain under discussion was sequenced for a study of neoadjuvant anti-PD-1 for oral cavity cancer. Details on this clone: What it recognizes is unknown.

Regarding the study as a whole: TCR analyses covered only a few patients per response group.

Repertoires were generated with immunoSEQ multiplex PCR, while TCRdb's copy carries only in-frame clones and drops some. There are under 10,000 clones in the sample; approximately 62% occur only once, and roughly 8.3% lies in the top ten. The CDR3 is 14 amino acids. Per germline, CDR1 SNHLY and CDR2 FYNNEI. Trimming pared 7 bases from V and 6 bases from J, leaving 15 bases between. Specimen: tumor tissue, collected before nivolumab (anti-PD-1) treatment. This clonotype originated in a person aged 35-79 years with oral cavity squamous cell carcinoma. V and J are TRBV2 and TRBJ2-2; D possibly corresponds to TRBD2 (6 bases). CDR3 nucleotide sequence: TGTGCCAGCAACAGACTAGTTAGCGCCGGGGAGCTGTTTTTT. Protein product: CASNRLVSAGELFF.